The 12 T cell receptor beta chains in this list originate from one sample, sequenced in a study of graft-versus-host responses after intestinal transplantation listed by TCRdb under 2021. Library method: the immunoSEQ multiplex PCR assay. In its TCRdb copy, this immuneACCESS table keeps in-frame sequences only and misses some clones. Where compared with another copy, unresolved V genes explain less than half of these, and the others have no known cause. Here the sample has approximately 12,000 clones; over 85% occur a single time. Approximately 22% of the sample lies in the top ten. The specimen was PBMCs, collected 109 days after intestinal transplant. All receptors derive from a human patient who received an intestinal transplant, so some T cells may come from the graft donor.

CDR3 residues: CASSSLDTFTGELFF. The CDR3 nucleotides read TGCGCCAGCAGCTCGCTGGACACTTTCACCGGGGAGCTGTTTTTT. This chain links TRBV5-1 with TRBJ2-2; possible D gene TRBD1, 5 bases. Trimming took off 3 bases at V and 4 bases at J, with 13 bases between the two ends. The CDR3 totals 15 residues. Germline loops: CDR1 SGHRS, CDR2 YFSETQ.

V gene TRBV28 combines with J gene TRBJ1-1; D gene unclear. Germline-derived CDR1 and CDR2 are MDHEN and SYDVKM. The V end was cut by 3 bases, the J end by 5 bases, with 10 bases between. The CDR3 is made up of 13 amino acids. Here the CDR3 reads CASSFGKRTEAFF. The CDR3 DNA follows: TGTGCCAGCAGTTTCGGGAAACGGACTGAAGCTTTCTTT.

This clone has only one observation. V gene TRBV2 combines with J gene TRBJ2-7; 11 bases line up with TRBD1. CDR3 size: 17 residues. Germline-derived CDR1 and CDR2 are SNHLY and FYNNEI. V lost 2 bases, J lost 5 bases, and 11 bases stayed unmatched. In DNA, the CDR3 is TGTGCCAGCAGTGAATTCTTTTCGGGACAGGGGGTGAACGAGCAGTACTTC. Protein sequence: CASSEFFSGQGVNEQYF.

This clone appeared a single time. This chain connects TRBV7-9 to TRBJ2-7; D is undetermined. V lost 6 bases to trimming and J lost 2 bases, with 11 bases between them. CDR3 length: 13 amino acids. Looked up from germline, CDR1 is SEHNR and CDR2 is FQNEAQ (reference sequence). This CDR3 reads CASSYKGAYEQYF. CDR3 sequence (DNA): TGTGCCAGCAGTTATAAAGGTGCCTACGAGCAGTACTTC.

The V call is TRBV7-2, the J call TRBJ2-3; TRBD2 matches 11 bases. Losses at the gene ends were 6 bases for V and 0 bases for J; bases not matched to a gene: 8. The CDR3 covers 17 residues. The germline CDR1 and CDR2 sequences are SGHTA and FQGNSA. Here the CDR3 DNA reads TGTGCCAGCAGTTTCGCCGGGACTAGCGGAAGCACAGATACGCAGTATTTT. Protein sequence: CASSFAGTSGSTDTQYF. The full variable domain, its missing parts supplied by reference TRBV7-2 and TRBJ2-3, is GAGVSQSPSNKVTEKGKDVELRCDPISGHTALYWYRQSLGQGLEFLIYFQGNSAPDKSGLPSDRFSAERTGGSVSTLTIQRTQQEDSAVYLCASSFAGTSGSTDTQYFGPGTRLTVL.

This chain uses TRBV7-2 with TRBJ2-1, with 7 positions matching TRBD2. The germline CDR1 and CDR2 sequences are SGHTA and FQGNSA. The CDR3 totals 16 residues. V dropped 5 bases and J dropped 5; count of bases not matched to a gene: 12. In DNA form, the CDR3 reads TGTGCCAGCAGCCCCCCTCTCGCGGGAGTCCACAATGAGCAGTTCTTC. This gives the protein CASSPPLAGVHNEQFF.

This clone occurred once. The rearrangement joins TRBV15 to TRBJ1-1; maybe TRBD1 (6 bases). V shed 0 bases and J shed 2 bases, with 13 bases lying between them. The CDR3 length is 16 residues. Germline-derived CDR1 and CDR2 are LNHNV and YYDKDF (reference sequence). The CDR3 protein is CATSRESGQPNTEAFF. The CDR3 DNA is TGTGCCACCAGCAGAGAATCTGGACAGCCTAACACTGAAGCTTTCTTT.

The chain employs TRBV4-1 and TRBJ2-1; D uncertain. V was clipped by 4 bases and J by 4 bases, with 11 bases between them. The germline gives CDR1 MGHRA, CDR2 YSYEKL. This CDR3 is 14 amino acids long. The CDR3 here is CASSPEVNYNEQFF. Here the CDR3 DNA reads TGCGCCAGCAGCCCCGAAGTGAATTACAATGAGCAGTTCTTC.

The V gene is TRBV28, the J gene TRBJ2-7; D is perhaps TRBD1 (5 bases). The CDR3 totals 13 residues. The ends were cut back, 1 base at V and 2 bases at J, with 6 bases in the middle. CDR1 is MDHEN and CDR2 is SYDVKM in the germline V gene. DNA for the CDR3: TGTGCCAGCAGTTTATACAGGACCTACGAGCAGTACTTC. Amino acid sequence: CASSLYRTYEQYF.

The rearrangement uses TRBV14 and TRBJ2-1; 8 bases match TRBD1. Unmatched junction bases numbered 7, after V lost 4 bases and J lost 2 bases. Germline V gives CDR1 SGHDN, CDR2 FVKESK. The CDR3 length is 16 residues. The CDR3: CASSPDRVRPYNEQFF. The CDR3 DNA reads TGTGCCAGCAGCCCGGACAGGGTCCGCCCCTACAATGAGCAGTTCTTC. Full variable domain (outside the CDR3, taken from reference TRBV14 and TRBJ2-1): EAGVTQFPSHSVIEKGQTVTLRCDPISGHDNLYWYRRVMGKEIKFLLHFVKESKQDESGMPNNRFLAERTGGTYSTLKVQPAELEDSGVYFCASSPDRVRPYNEQFFGPGTRLTVL.

A single count supports this clone. The gene calls are TRBV19 and TRBJ2-5; 8 bases align to TRBD1. CDR3 size: 18 residues. V shed 5 bases, J shed 1 base, and the junction held 15 bases outside the gene matches. The V gene's germline CDR1 is LNHDA and CDR2 SQIVND (reference sequence). The CDR3 nucleotides are TGTGCCAGTAGTCCAGCACCAACCATGGACAGGGCCCAAGAGACCCAGTACTTC. Encoded protein: CASSPAPTMDRAQETQYF.

V and J are TRBV5-1 and TRBJ2-3; D remains unclear. Germline V gene sequence: CDR1 SGHRS, CDR2 YFSETQ. V was shortened by 1 base and J by 2 bases, with 14 bases between the two germline ends. The CDR3 consists of 16 residues. CDR3 sequence reads: CASSLFGNPYTDTQYF. The CDR3 DNA reads as TGCGCCAGCAGCTTGTTCGGAAACCCCTACACAGATACGCAGTATTTT.